The clone carrying this T cell receptor beta chain was recorded only once. The antigen is not known. Histologic diagnosis was independently verified by two lung pathologists. Nucleic acids came from premalignant or tumor cells enriched by macro-dissection. This record comes from a study of immune evolution from preneoplasia to lung adenocarcinoma. Study background: HLA loss of heterozygosity: 6% to 7.5% AIS, about 15% MIA, over 25% ADC, none AAH.

With V trimmed by 5 bases and J by 2 bases, 6 bases remained unmatched. Germline assignment: CDR1 SGHAT and CDR2 FQNNGV. The CDR3 has 17 residues. Overall study results and limits: Later-stage lesions appeared to have more T cells, more diversity, less clonality.

Sequencing was performed with immunoSEQ multiplex PCR; in TCRdb, only in-frame clones are kept and a portion is missing. This sample has some 9,400 clones, with about 81% found just once. Sequences were obtained from FFPE lung adenocarcinoma in situ tissue. This TCR was sampled from a person aged 65 to 79 with lung adenocarcinoma. The chain couples TRBV11-2 to TRBJ1-4, with 12 nucleotides matching TRBD1. The CDR3 DNA reads as TGTGCCAGCAGCCCCCGGGACAGGGGGCTCACTAATGAAAAACTGTTTTTT. It codes for CASSPRDRGLTNEKLFF.